This T cell receptor (beta chain) was obtained from a study of CXCR3-negative and CXCR3-positive naive CD8 T cells. The method, 5' RACE with UMI labels, was used to prepare the TRB cDNA libraries. TCRdb derives one entry per CDR3 protein from the 5' RACE reads, leaving out DNA. The data include 45,000 to 55,000 distinct CDR3 sequences; the top ten clones carry approximately 15%. Investigators sorted each CD8+ T cell subset in triplicate, taking 300,000 to 350,000 cells each time. The CDR3 contains 14 residues. Germline V gene data show CDR1 as MNHEY and CDR2 as SVGEGT. This receptor was obtained from a human donor in good health. Some clones in this sample may be carry-over from other donors' samples. The chain recombines TRBV6-2 or TRBV6-3 with TRBJ2-7; the TCRdb D gene call, TRBD1, has no DNA to confirm it. Sequencing used memory CD8+ T cells from blood. The CDR3 is CASSQGISAHEQYF.